This TCR beta chain is from a study of blood T cell repertoires in COVID-19. Authors' data handling: Cell counts per sample came from amplifying reference gene primers. Sequenced by immunoSEQ multiplex PCR; TCRdb stores in-frame clones only, minus some. V and J calls and clone size are those listed in that table; D and trimming were worked out from the DNA. This table holds tens of thousands of clones, 82% found once. V lost 3 bases and J 4 bases, leaving 18 bases between the germline ends. Germline V CDR1 and CDR2: GTSNPN, SVGIG (reference sequence). This CDR3 has 15 residues. This clone was seen once.

The origin of this receptor is a woman aged 55-70 years with acute or convalescent COVID-19. The sample taken for sequencing was peripheral blood. This sequence joins TRBV30 and TRBJ1-1; D perhaps matches TRBD1 (6 bases). The CDR3 is CAWSFAGGRFTEAFF. The CDR3, as DNA: TGTGCCTGGAGCTTTGCCGGGGGGCGGTTCACTGAAGCTTTCTTT.